These 27 T cell receptor beta chains were all obtained from the same sample, sequenced in a study of post-analysis software for immune sequencing data. Findings and limits, study-wide: Relative to controls, patients had 5 or 6 TRBV segments at higher frequency, with TRBV5-6, TRBV5-1 and TRBV20-1 among these.

For these receptors, no antigen is known. cDNA libraries of TCR beta carried unique molecular identifiers. Each CDR3 protein gets one entry after TCRdb re-called the PCR reads with MiXCR. The top ten clones hold around 11% of a sample with hundreds of thousands of distinct CDR3 sequences, about 60% of them seen once. The sample taken for sequencing was blood. These receptors were taken from a girl aged 2-10 years with multiple sclerosis.

This clonotype was recorded a few times. CDR3 sequence (DNA): TGTGCCAGCAGTCCAGACAGGGGTTCTCACGAGCAGTACTTC. It yields the protein CASSPDRGSHEQYF. V gene TRBV6-5 combines with J gene TRBJ2-7; TRBD1 matches at 8 bases. Germline V gene sequence: CDR1 MNHEY, CDR2 SVGAGI. The length of the CDR3 is 14 residues. V was clipped by 5 bases and J by 5 bases; unmatched bases: 8.

Here the CDR3 DNA reads TGCGCCAGCAGCCAACCAGGGGGAGTCGAAAACATTCAGTACTTC. This encodes CASSQPGGVENIQYF. The chain employs TRBV4-1 and TRBJ2-7; 7 bases fit TRBD1. TRBJ2-4 matches the DNA end more closely, so the J call is doubtful. The CDR3 has 15 amino acids. CDR1 is MGHRA, CDR2 YSYEKL, per germline.

The CDR3 reads CAISRGQGYEQYF. CDR3 DNA: TGTGCCATCAGTAGGGGACAGGGGTACGAGCAGTACTTC. The chain uses TRBV10-3 and TRBJ2-7; 10 nucleotides match TRBD1. V dropped 5 bases and J dropped 4; count of bases not matched to a gene: 2. The CDR3 length is 13 residues. Germline assignment: CDR1 ENHRY and CDR2 SYGVKD.

The rearrangement joins TRBV6-6 to TRBJ2-3; D uncertain. Deletions cut 4 bases from V and 7 bases from J, with 6 bases between. This CDR3 comprises 11 residues. Per the germline V gene, CDR1 is MNHNY and CDR2 is SVGAGI (reference sequence). The CDR3 loop is CASSWANTQYF. In DNA form, the CDR3 reads TGTGCCAGCAGTTGGGCAAATACGCAGTATTTT.

The chain is built from TRBV5-1 and TRBJ1-1; 10 nucleotides match TRBD1. Germline lookup yields CDR1 SGHRS and CDR2 YFSETQ. J gave up 4 bases and V 1 base, and 7 bases lay outside the gene matches. This CDR3 is built from 16 residues. Here the CDR3 reads CASSLTRQGAGTEAFF. Here the CDR3 DNA reads TGCGCCAGCAGCTTGACCAGACAGGGGGCGGGCACTGAAGCTTTCTTT.

The rearrangement joins TRBV12-3 or TRBV12-4 to TRBJ1-1; D ambiguous. The V end was cut by 5 bases, the J end by 6 bases, with 10 bases between. This CDR3 is 12 amino acids long. The CDR3 spells CASSPRDSEAFF. CDR3 sequence (DNA): TGTGCCAGCAGTCCCCGTGACTCTGAAGCTTTCTTT.

The gene calls are TRBV10-3 and TRBJ1-1; a weak D match, TRBD1 (5 bases). The V gene's germline CDR1 is ENHRY and CDR2 SYGVKD. This CDR3 comprises 13 residues. Trimming pared 10 bases from V and 1 base from J, leaving 13 bases between. CDR3 nucleotides: TGTGCCACCCGAGGACACTCGAACACTGAAGCTTTCTTT. This codes for CATRGHSNTEAFF.

The chain recombines TRBV5-1 with TRBJ2-5; D ambiguous. V lost 7 bases, J lost 3 bases, and 16 bases lay in between. Germline values: CDR1 SGHRS, CDR2 YFSETQ. This CDR3 is built from 14 residues. CDR3: CASSLGPVKETQYF. CDR3 nucleotides: TGCGCCAGCTCCCTAGGGCCGGTGAAAGAGACCCAGTACTTC.

The chain uses TRBV7-9 and TRBJ2-1; D is possibly TRBD1 or TRBD2 (5 bases each). Germline CDR1 reads SEHNR; CDR2 reads FQNEAQ (reference sequence). The CDR3 covers 14 residues. V lost 6 bases, J lost 9 bases, and 18 bases lay in between. CDR3 DNA: TGTGCCAGCAGTCTGAGGGAATTAAGGGGTGAGCAGTTCTTC. It specifies CASSLRELRGEQFF.

This clonotype was counted a single time. This chain links TRBV4-1 with TRBJ2-6; 9 nucleotides align to TRBD2. The length of the CDR3 is 17 residues. The J segment lost 0 bases and the V segment lost 1 base, leaving 1 base of the junction unmatched. Germline assignment: CDR1 MGHRA and CDR2 YSYEKL. CDR3 sequence (DNA): TGCGCCAGCAGCCAAGCTAGCGGGAACTCTGGGGCCAACGTCCTGACTTTC. Translating gives CASSQASGNSGANVLTF.

The chain has TRBV6-5 and TRBJ2-7, with 11 nucleotides matching TRBD1. The V gene's germline CDR1 is MNHEY and CDR2 SVGAGI. CDR3 length: 14 residues. Trimming at V came to 6 bases and at J to 5 bases, leaving 6 bases not matched to a gene. CDR3 amino acids: CASSRGQGANEQYF. In DNA form, the CDR3 reads TGTGCCAGCAGCCGCGGACAGGGGGCGAACGAGCAGTACTTC.

The J gene is TRBJ2-3, the V gene TRBV15; D possibly corresponds to TRBD1 (5 bases). Germline CDR1 is LNHNV and CDR2 is YYDKDF (reference sequence). V dropped 4 bases and J dropped 7 bases, with 9 bases sitting between them. The CDR3 spans 12 residues. The CDR3 spells CATSNQGHTQYF. In nucleotides, the CDR3 is TGTGCCACCAGCAATCAGGGTCATACGCAGTATTTT. Filled out from reference TRBV15 and TRBJ2-3, the complete variable domain reads DAMVIQNPRYQVTQFGKPVTLSCSQTLNHNVMYWYQQKSSQAPKLLFHYYDKDFNNEADTPDNFQSRRPNTSFCFLDIRSPGLGDTAMYLCATSNQGHTQYFGPGTRLTVL.

Only a few counts were recorded for this clonotype. The DNA of the CDR3 is TGTGCCAGCAGTTCAGGGATAGGGGGTTACAATGAGCAGTTCTTC. Protein: CASSSGIGGYNEQFF. The chain combines TRBV6-2 or TRBV6-3 with TRBJ2-1; maybe TRBD1 (6 bases). The CDR3 contains 15 residues. V was shortened by 4 bases and J by 4 bases, with 14 bases between the two germline ends. CDR1 is MNHEY, CDR2 SVGEGT, per germline.

This clonotype came up a few times. The J gene is TRBJ2-7, the V gene TRBV29-1; D may be TRBD1 (6 bases). Trimming took 7 bases from V and 2 from J, leaving 12 bases between them. This CDR3 spans 12 amino acids. Germline V gene data show CDR1 as SQVTM and CDR2 as ANQGSEA. This chain's CDR3 is CSGQDSAYEQYF. CDR3 DNA sequence: TGCAGCGGGCAGGACAGTGCCTACGAGCAGTACTTC.

Note on this clonotype: A much larger clone lies one base from this, so it may be a read error. The chain has TRBV7-8 and TRBJ2-3; TRBD2 agrees at 12 bases. Looked up from germline, CDR1 is SGHVS and CDR2 is FQNEAQ. This CDR3 region has 19 residues. CDR3 sequence (DNA): TGTGCCAGCAGCCCCAGGGCGCTAGCGGGGGGGATTAGCACAGATGCGCAGTATTTT. The encoded protein is CASSPRALAGGISTDAQYF.

This clonotype was counted between two and nine times. The CDR3 nucleotides read TGCAGCGTCCCAAAGGGCAGGTCCCCGGACAATGAGCAGTTCTTC. This codes for CSVPKGRSPDNEQFF. This rearrangement joins TRBV29-1 to TRBJ2-1; D gene uncertain. CDR1 and CDR2 from the germline V gene are SQVTM and ANQGSEA. Trimming cost V 6 bases and J 5 bases, with 20 bases left between them. The CDR3 totals 15 residues.

The chain is built from TRBV7-2 and TRBJ1-1; TRBD1 agrees at 7 bases. Germline V gene lookup returns CDR1 SGHTA and CDR2 FQGNSA. The CDR3 has 13 residues. Germline trimming cut 5 bases from V and 3 bases from J; bases unmatched to any gene: 3. The CDR3 DNA reads as TGTGCCAGCAGCAGGGGGCCGGACACTGAAGCTTTCTTT. Translating gives CASSRGPDTEAFF.

This clonotype was seen once. The chain employs TRBV7-3 and TRBJ2-1; D gene uncertain. The germline V and J ends were trimmed by 4 bases and 4 bases, with 14 bases remaining between them. The CDR3 runs 15 residues. Germline CDR1 is SGHTA and CDR2 is FQGTGA. CDR3 DNA sequence: TGTGCCAGCAGCTCGGAACCCGACAAGTACAATGAGCAGTTCTTC. The encoded protein is CASSSEPDKYNEQFF.

This clonotype was seen a single time. The chain uses TRBV18 and TRBJ2-3, with D unresolved. Germline assignment: CDR1 KGHSH and CDR2 LQKENI. The V end was cut by 8 bases, the J end by 1 base, with 13 bases between. CDR3 length: 14 residues. CDR3: CASRQAERTDTQYF. CDR3 nucleotides: TGTGCCAGCCGACAAGCCGAGCGCACAGATACGCAGTATTTT.

This clonotype was detected only once. This rearrangement joins TRBV29-1 to TRBJ2-3, with D perhaps TRBD1 (5 bases). V was clipped by 7 bases and J by 2 bases, with 16 bases between them. Germline CDR1 reads SQVTM; CDR2 reads ANQGSEA. There are 14 residues in the CDR3. The CDR3 DNA is TGCAGCGCCCGCAGGGCAGACCCCACAGATACGCAGTATTTT. The encoded protein is CSARRADPTDTQYF.

With respect to this clonotype: No conserved phenylalanine or tryptophan ends this CDR3, so it is likely a read error. The chain has TRBV5-1 and TRBJ1-1; 8 nucleotides match TRBD1. With V trimmed by 6 bases and J by 2 bases, 6 bases remained unmatched. This CDR3 region has 14 residues. Germline assignment: CDR1 SGHRS and CDR2 YFSETQ. CDR3 nucleotide sequence: TGCGCCAGCACCCCGACAGGGGAAAACACTGAAGCTTTCTTG. It is translated as CASTPTGENTEAFL.

The chain uses TRBV5-6 and TRBJ2-7; 13 nucleotides align to TRBD2. This CDR3 is 15 amino acids long. The V and J ends lost 3 bases and 2 bases, in that order; junction bases with no gene match: 2. CDR1 is SGHDT and CDR2 is YYEEEE in the germline V gene. The CDR3 loop is CASSWGLAGTYEQYF. In nucleotides, the CDR3 is TGTGCCAGCAGCTGGGGACTAGCGGGGACCTACGAGCAGTACTTC.

The chain joins TRBV20-1 to TRBJ2-3; TRBD2 is a possible D gene (5 bases). Trimming shortened V by 2 bases and J by 0 bases, and 9 bases separated the two germline ends. Germline CDR1 and CDR2: DFQATT and SNEGSKA (reference sequence). The CDR3 covers 14 residues. The DNA for the CDR3 is TGCAGTGCTAGAACTAGTACCAGCACAGATACGCAGTATTTT. It encodes CSARTSTSTDTQYF.

The genes are TRBV5-1 and TRBJ2-4; no definite D call. The J call may be wrong; the DNA end is better matched by TRBJ2-7. Germline V gene data show CDR1 as SGHRS and CDR2 as YFSETQ. The CDR3 runs to 13 residues. The CDR3 region has the DNA TGCGCCAGCAGCTTATTGGGATTCCACGAGCAGTACTTC. This codes for CASSLLGFHEQYF.

This clonotype has only a few counts. The chain uses TRBV6-2 or TRBV6-3 and TRBJ2-7, with D unclear. Trimming removed 7 bases at V and 4 bases at J, with 14 bases between. The CDR3 is made up of 13 amino acids. CDR1 is MNHEY, CDR2 SVGEGT, per germline. The CDR3 here is CASTTAGTYEQYF. The CDR3 coding sequence is TGTGCCAGCACCACGGCAGGAACTTACGAGCAGTACTTC.

This clonotype was counted only a few times. V is TRBV20-1 and J is TRBJ2-7; D not certain. The germline CDR1 and CDR2 sequences are DFQATT and SNEGSKA (reference sequence). This CDR3 is 13 amino acids long. The V end lost 0 bases, the J end lost 0 bases, and 6 bases lay between the germline ends. CDR3 region: CSARDLDSYEQYF. As DNA, the CDR3 is TGCAGTGCTAGAGACCTAGACTCCTACGAGCAGTACTTC.

This rearrangement joins TRBV14 to TRBJ2-5, with a weak D call TRBD1 (6 bases). Looked up from germline, CDR1 is SGHDN and CDR2 is FVKESK. This CDR3 has 14 amino acids. V was shortened by 0 bases and J by 11 bases, with 16 bases between the two germline ends. The CDR3 nucleotides read TGTGCCAGCAGCCAAGATCCAGGGGTAAGAGAGCAGTACTTC. This sequence encodes CASSQDPGVREQYF.